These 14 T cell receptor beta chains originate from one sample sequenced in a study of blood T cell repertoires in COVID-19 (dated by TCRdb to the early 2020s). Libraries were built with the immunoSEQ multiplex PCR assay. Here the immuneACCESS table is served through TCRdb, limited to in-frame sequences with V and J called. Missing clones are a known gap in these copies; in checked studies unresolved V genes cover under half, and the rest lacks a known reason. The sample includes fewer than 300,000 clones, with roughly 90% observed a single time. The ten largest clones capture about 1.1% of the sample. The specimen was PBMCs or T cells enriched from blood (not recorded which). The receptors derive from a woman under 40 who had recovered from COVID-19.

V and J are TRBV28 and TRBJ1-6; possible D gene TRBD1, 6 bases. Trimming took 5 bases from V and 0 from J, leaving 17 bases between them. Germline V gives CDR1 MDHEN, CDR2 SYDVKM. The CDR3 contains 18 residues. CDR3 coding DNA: TGTGCCAGCAGTCCATCGACAGGACCCAGCTCCTATAATTCACCCCTCCACTTT. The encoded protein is CASSPSTGPSSYNSPLHF.

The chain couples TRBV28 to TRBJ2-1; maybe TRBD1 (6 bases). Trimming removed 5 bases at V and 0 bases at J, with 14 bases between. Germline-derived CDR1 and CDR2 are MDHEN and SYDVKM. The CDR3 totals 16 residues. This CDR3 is CASSIPRQVSYNEQFF. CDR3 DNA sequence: TGTGCCAGCAGTATACCTCGACAGGTCTCCTACAATGAGCAGTTCTTC.

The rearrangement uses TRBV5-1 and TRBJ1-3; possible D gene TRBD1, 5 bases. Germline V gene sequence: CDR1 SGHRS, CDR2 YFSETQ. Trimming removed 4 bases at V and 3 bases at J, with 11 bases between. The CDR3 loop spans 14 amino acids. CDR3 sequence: CASSAGTRGNTIYF. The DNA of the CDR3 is TGCGCCAGCAGCGCGGGGACTCGTGGAAACACCATATATTTT.

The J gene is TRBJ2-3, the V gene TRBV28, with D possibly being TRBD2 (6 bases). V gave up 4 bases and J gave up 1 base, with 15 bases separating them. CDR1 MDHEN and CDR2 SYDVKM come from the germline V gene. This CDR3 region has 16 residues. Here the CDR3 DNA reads TGTGCCAGCAGTTACTGGAGGGCCGGTGGCACAGATACGCAGTATTTT. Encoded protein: CASSYWRAGGTDTQYF.

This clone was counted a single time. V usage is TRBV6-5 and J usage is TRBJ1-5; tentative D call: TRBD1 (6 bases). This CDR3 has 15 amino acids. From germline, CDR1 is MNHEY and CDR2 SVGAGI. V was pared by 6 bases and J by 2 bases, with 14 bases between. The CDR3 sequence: CASRQNRVGNQPQHF. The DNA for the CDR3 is TGTGCCAGCAGACAAAACAGGGTCGGCAATCAGCCCCAGCATTTT.

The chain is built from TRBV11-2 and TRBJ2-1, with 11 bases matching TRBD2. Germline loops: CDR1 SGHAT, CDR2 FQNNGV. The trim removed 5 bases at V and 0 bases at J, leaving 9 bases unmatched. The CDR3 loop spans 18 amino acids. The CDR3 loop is CASSRRGSGRVSYNEQFF. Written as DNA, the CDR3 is TGTGCCAGCAGCCGGAGGGGTAGCGGGAGGGTCTCCTACAATGAGCAGTTCTTC.

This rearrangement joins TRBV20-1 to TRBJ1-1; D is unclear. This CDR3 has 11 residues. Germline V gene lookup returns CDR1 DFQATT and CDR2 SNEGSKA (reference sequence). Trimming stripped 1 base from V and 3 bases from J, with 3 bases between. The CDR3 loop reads CSARADTEAFF. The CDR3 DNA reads TGCAGTGCTAGAGCGGACACTGAAGCTTTCTTT.

CDR3 in DNA: TGTGCCAGCAGCTTACAGGGGGGACTTAACTATGGCTACACCTTC. Its protein is CASSLQGGLNYGYTF. This chain links TRBV5-4 with TRBJ1-2; 8 bases line up with TRBD1. Looked up from germline, CDR1 is SGHNT and CDR2 is YYREEE (reference sequence). With 2 bases clipped from V and 1 base from J, the junction kept 4 bases outside the gene matches. The CDR3 covers 15 residues.

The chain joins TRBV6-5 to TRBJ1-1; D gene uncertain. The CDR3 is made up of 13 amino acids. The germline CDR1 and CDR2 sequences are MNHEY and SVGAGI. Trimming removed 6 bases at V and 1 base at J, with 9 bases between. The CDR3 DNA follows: TGTGCCAGCAGACCAACAGCGAACACTGAAGCTTTCTTT. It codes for CASRPTANTEAFF.

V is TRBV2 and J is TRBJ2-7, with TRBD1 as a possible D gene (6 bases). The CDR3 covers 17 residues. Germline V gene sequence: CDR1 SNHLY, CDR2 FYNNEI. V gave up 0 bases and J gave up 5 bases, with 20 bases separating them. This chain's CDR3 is CASSEARLGHGEDEQYF. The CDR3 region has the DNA TGTGCCAGCAGTGAAGCGAGATTGGGACACGGAGAGGACGAGCAGTACTTC.

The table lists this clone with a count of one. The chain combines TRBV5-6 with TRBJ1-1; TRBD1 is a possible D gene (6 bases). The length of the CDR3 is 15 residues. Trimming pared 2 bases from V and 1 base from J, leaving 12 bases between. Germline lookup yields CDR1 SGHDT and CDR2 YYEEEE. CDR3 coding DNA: TGTGCCAGCAGCTTCCCGACAGGTCCGAACACTGAAGCTTTCTTT. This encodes CASSFPTGPNTEAFF.

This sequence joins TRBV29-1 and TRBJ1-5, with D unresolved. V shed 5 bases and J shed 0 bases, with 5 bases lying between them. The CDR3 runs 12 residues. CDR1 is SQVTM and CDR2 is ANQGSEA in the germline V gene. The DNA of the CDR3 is TGCAGCGTTCTTTATAGCAATCAGCCCCAGCATTTT. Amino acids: CSVLYSNQPQHF.

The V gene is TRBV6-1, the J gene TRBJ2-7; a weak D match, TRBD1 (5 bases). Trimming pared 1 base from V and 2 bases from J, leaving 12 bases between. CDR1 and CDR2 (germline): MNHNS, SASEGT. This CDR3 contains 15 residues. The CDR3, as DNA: TGTGCCAGCAGTGAAGGATTCAGGGCTGCCTACGAGCAGTACTTC. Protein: CASSEGFRAAYEQYF.

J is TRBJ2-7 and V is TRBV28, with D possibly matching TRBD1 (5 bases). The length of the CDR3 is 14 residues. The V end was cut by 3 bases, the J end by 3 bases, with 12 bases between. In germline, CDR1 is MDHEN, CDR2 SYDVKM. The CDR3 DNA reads TGTGCCAGCAGTTTCGAGCCAGGGCACTACGAGCAGTACTTC. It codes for CASSFEPGHYEQYF.